Detailed here is one TCR beta chain. In this sample, this clonotype turned up many times. No cognate antigen has been identified for it. The sample holds no much larger clone one base away, and base qualities are not on file. This sample is drawn from a study of T-cell reconstitution after alpha-beta-depleted transplantation in children (dated by TCRdb to about 2016). Looking at the study overall: Using TCR repertoire profiling, the study followed T-cell immune reconstitution in a quantitative way in children after TCRalphabeta/CD19-depleted allogeneic hematopoietic cell transplantation.

Libraries were constructed by PCR. The sequencer listed for this sample is Illumina HiSeq 2500. To normalize quantification of the TCRbeta repertoire, the TCR libraries were built with molecular barcoding that relied on unique molecular identifiers. The public sequencing data were trimmed at Q25 with fastp and processed into clonotypes with MiXCR by TCRdb, which kept only in-frame beta chains. Records with the same CDR3 protein are collapsed into one entry carrying the most frequent genes and DNA. Within this sample are about 200,000 distinct CDR3 sequences, with 7% to 9% of them counted one time only. The ten largest clones represent roughly 35% of the sample. Ends trimmed: V by 3 bases, J by 5 bases; bases unmatched to a gene: 7. The cysteine opens and the phenylalanine closes a CDR3 of 14 amino acids. Here the CDR3 DNA is all that survives: 42 bases in frame from base 1. The CDR1 and CDR2 encoded by the germline V gene are SQVTM and ANQGSEA.

The label giving this sample's treatment or condition can be read as: allogeneic hematopoietic cell transplantation with graft depleted of TCRalphabeta T cells and CD19 B cells. The transplant recipients were children given TCRalphabeta/CD19-depleted allogeneic hematopoietic cell grafts. Broader findings and caveats from the paper: The high TCRbeta diversity at day 60 in some patients was ascribed to recipient T cells and intrathymic progenitors that had survived conditioning. The apparently early recovery of alphabetaT-cell counts about two months after transplant reportedly depended on only several hundred rapidly expanded clones that came from non-depleted graft cells. Hyperexpanded clone frequencies declined over subsequent months; after one year, T-cell counts and TCRbeta diversity were mostly attributed to newly produced T cells.

The chain joins TRBV29-1 to TRBJ2-5; 9 bases in the junction line up with TRBD2. The sample consisted of PBMCs, mostly from graft donor cells, taken 360 days after TCRalphabeta/CD19-depleted stem cell transplant. The sequence was collected from a male patient between 2 and 10 years old who had a stem cell transplant for acute myeloid leukemia, so the T cells may come from the graft donor. The CDR3 here reads CSVDFSGGGETQYF. The sequenced DNA: TGCAGCGTTGACTTTAGCGGGGGCGGGGAGACCCAGTACTTC.